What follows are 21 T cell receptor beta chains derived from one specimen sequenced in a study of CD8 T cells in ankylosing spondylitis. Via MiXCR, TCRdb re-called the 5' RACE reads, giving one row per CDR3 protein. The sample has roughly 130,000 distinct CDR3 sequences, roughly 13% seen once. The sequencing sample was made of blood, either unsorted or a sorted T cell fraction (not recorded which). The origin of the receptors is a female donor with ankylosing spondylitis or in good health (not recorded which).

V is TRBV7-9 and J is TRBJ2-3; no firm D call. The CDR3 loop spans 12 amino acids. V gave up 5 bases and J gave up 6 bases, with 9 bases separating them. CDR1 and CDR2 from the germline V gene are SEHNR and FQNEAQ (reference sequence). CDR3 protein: CASSPHGDTQYF. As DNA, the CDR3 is TGTGCCAGCAGCCCGCACGGGGATACGCAGTATTTT.

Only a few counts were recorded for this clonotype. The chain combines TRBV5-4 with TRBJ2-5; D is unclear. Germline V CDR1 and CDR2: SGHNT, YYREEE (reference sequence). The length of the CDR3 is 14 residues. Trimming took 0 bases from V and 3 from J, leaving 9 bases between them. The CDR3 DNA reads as TGTGCCAGCAGCTTGGCAAGGACGGAAGAGACCCAGTACTTC. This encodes CASSLARTEETQYF.

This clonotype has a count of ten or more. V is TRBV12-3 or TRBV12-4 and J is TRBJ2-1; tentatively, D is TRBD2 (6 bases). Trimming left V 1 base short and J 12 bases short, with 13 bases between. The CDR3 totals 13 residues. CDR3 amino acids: CASSLVGGRRQFF. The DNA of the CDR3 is TGTGCCAGCAGTTTAGTCGGGGGACGAAGGCAGTTCTTC.

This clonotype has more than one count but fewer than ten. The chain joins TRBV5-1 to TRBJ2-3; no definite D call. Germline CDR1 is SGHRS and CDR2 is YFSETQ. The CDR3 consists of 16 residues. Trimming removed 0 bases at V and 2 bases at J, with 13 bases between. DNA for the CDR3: TGCGCCAGCAGCTTGGCCGCCAGAGAGTCCACAGATACGCAGTATTTT. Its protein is CASSLAARESTDTQYF. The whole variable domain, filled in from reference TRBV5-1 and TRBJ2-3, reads KAGVTQTPRYLIKTRGQQVTLSCSPISGHRSVSWYQQTPGQGLQFLFEYFSETQRNKGNFPGRFSGRQFSNSRSEMNVSTLELGDSALYLCASSLAARESTDTQYFGPGTRLTVL.

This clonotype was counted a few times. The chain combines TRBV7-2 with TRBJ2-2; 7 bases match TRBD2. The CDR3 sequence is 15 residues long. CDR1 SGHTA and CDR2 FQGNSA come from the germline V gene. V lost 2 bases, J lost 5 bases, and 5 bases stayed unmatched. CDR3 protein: CASSLFVGGTGELFF. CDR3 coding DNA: TGTGCCAGCAGCTTATTTGTGGGAGGGACCGGGGAGCTGTTTTTT.

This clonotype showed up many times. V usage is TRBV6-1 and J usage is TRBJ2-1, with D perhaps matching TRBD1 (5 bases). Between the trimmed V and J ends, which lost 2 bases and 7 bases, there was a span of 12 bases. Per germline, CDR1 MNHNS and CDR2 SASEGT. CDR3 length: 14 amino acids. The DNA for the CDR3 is TGTGCCAGCAGTGAAAGTCCAGGGTCTAATGAGCAGTTCTTC. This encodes CASSESPGSNEQFF.

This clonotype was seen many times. The DNA for the CDR3 is TGCAGTGCTAGAGAATTGGGGACTAGGTCCTACAATGAGCAGTTCTTC. Protein sequence: CSARELGTRSYNEQFF. This chain connects TRBV20-1 to TRBJ2-1; 8 bases match TRBD2. CDR1 is DFQATT, CDR2 SNEGSKA, per germline (reference sequence). V lost 0 bases to trimming and J lost 1 base; unmatched junction nucleotides: 5. The CDR3 runs to 16 residues.

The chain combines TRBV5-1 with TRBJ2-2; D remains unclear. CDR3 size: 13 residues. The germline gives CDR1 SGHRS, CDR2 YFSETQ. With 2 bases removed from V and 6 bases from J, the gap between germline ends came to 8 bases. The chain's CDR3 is CASSLRGAGELFF. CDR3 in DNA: TGCGCCAGCAGCTTACGCGGCGCCGGGGAGCTGTTTTTT.

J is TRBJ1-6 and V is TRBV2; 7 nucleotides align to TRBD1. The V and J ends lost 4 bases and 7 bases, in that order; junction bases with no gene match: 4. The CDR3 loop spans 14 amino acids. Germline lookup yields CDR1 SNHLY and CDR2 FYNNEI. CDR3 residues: CASSVSGQNSPLHF. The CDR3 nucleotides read TGTGCCAGCAGTGTTTCGGGACAGAATTCACCCCTCCACTTT.

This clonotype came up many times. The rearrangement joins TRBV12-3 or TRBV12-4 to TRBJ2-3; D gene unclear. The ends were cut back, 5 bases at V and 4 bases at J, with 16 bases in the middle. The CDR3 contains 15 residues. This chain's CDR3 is CASSPYAYSPDTQYF. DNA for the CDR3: TGTGCCAGCAGTCCGTATGCCTACAGTCCAGATACGCAGTATTTT.

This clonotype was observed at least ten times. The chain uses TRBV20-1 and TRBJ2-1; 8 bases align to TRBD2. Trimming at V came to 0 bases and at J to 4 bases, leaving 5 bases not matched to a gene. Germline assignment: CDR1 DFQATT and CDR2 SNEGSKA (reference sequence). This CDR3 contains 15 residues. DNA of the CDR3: TGCAGTGCTAGAGATCTCGGGAGGGCATACAATGAGCAGTTCTTC. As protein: CSARDLGRAYNEQFF.

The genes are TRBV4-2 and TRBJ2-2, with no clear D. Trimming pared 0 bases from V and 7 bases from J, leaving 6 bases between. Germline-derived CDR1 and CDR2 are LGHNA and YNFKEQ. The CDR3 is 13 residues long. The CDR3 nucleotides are TGTGCCAGCAGCCAAGATACCCGCGGGGAGCTGTTTTTT. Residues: CASSQDTRGELFF.

The CDR3 DNA reads TGTGCCAGCGTCGGGGATATGACTGGGGCCAACGTCCTGACTTTC. This sequence encodes CASVGDMTGANVLTF. V gene TRBV6-1 combines with J gene TRBJ2-6; weak D call: TRBD2 (5 bases). There are 15 residues in the CDR3. The germline CDR1 and CDR2 sequences are MNHNS and SASEGT. The V end lost 8 bases, the J end lost 2 bases, and 13 bases lay between the germline ends.

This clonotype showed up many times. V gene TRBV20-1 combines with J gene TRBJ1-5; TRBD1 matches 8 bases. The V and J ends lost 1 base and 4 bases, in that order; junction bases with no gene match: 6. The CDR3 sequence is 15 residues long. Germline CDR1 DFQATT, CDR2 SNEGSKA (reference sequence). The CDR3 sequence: CSARATGGGNQPQHF. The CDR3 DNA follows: TGCAGTGCTAGAGCCACAGGGGGTGGTAATCAGCCCCAGCATTTT.

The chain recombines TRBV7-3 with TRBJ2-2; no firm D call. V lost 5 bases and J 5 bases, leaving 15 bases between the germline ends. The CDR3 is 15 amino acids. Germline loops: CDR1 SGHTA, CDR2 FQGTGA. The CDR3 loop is CASSPISQGTGELFF. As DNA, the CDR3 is TGTGCCAGCAGCCCAATCAGTCAAGGAACCGGGGAGCTGTTTTTT.

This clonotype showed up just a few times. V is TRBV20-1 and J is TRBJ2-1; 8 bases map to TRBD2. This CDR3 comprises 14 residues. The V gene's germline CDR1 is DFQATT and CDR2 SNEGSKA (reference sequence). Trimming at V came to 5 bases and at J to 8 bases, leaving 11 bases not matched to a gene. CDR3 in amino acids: CSAPPGGYGDEQFF. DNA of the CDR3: TGCAGTGCTCCCCCGGGAGGGTACGGCGATGAGCAGTTCTTC.

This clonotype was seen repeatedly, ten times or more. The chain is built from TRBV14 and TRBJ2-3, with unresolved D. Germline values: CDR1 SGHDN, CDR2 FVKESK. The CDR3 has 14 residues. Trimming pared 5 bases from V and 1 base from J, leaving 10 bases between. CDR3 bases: TGTGCCAGCAGCGCGCAGCCGGGCACAGATACGCAGTATTTT. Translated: CASSAQPGTDTQYF.

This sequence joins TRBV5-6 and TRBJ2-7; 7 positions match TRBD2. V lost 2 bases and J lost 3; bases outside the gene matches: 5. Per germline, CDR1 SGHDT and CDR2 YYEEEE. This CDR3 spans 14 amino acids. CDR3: CASSFGGVYYEQYF. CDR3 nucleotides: TGTGCCAGCAGCTTTGGGGGGGTTTACTACGAGCAGTACTTC. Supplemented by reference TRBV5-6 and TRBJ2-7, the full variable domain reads DAGVTQSPTHLIKTRGQQVTLRCSPKSGHDTVSWYQQALGQGPQFIFQYYEEEERQRGNFPDRFSGHQFPNYSSELNVNALLLGDSALYLCASSFGGVYYEQYFGPGTRLTVT.

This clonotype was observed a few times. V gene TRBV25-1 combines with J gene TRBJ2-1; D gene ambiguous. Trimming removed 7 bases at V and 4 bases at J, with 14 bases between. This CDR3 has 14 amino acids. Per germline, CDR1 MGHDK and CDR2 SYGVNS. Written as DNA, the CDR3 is TGTGCCAGCACCTCCGACTCTAAATACAATGAGCAGTTCTTC. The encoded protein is CASTSDSKYNEQFF.

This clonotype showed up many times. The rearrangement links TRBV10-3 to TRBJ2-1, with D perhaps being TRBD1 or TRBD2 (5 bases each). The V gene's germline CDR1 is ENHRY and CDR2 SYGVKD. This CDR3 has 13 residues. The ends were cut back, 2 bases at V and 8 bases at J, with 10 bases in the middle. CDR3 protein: CAISEDQGDEQFF. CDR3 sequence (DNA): TGTGCCATCAGTGAGGATCAGGGAGATGAGCAGTTCTTC.

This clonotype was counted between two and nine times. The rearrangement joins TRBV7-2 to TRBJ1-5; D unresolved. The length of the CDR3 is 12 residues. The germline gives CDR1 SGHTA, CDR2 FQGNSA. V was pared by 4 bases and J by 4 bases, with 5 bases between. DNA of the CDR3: TGTGCCAGCAGCTATCAGAATCAGCCCCAGCATTTT. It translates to CASSYQNQPQHF.